This T cell receptor (beta chain) was documented in a study of cytomegalovirus exposure and HLA in healthy donors. Findings of the study overall: The study put under 200 TCR beta chains on its list as cytomegalovirus-associated.

The CDR3 has 15 residues. V trimming: 5 bases; J trimming: 10 bases; junction bases outside the gene matches: 13. CDR1 is SEHNR and CDR2 is FQNEAQ in the germline V gene (reference sequence). There are a few counts of this clone. The antigen remains undetermined. Researchers ran the PCR with 60 Vbeta and 13 Jbeta primers. Sequencing used immunoSEQ multiplex PCR; TCRdb keeps in-frame clones, though not all of them. Seen here are roughly 180,000 clones, about four fifths observed once, and the top ten hold roughly 1.5%. Material for sequencing was PBMCs. The sequence derives from a male donor in good health and CMV-seronegative. The chain uses TRBV7-9 and TRBJ2-7, with 11 nucleotides matching TRBD2. The CDR3 loop is CASSTPLAGGGEQYF. In DNA form, the CDR3 reads TGTGCCAGCAGCACCCCCCTAGCGGGAGGTGGAGAACAGTACTTC.